The sample holds one count of the clone carrying this T cell receptor (beta chain). Its antigen is not known. It is unclear where the CDR3 begins or ends on the DNA, so no DNA is shown, and the CDR3 is as TCRdb lists it. The sample is drawn from a study of beta chain features in type 1 diabetes. The investigators reverse transcribed all of the isolated RNA, so they sequenced expressed TCRB transcripts. Method: immunoSEQ multiplex PCR; TCRdb's copy keeps in-frame clones and lacks some. The table includes about 710,000 clones, over 12% detected once. The CDR3 is 16 residues long, counting both termini. Broader study findings: All four CD4+ subsets from Type 1 diabetes patients carried moderately but significantly shorter TCRB CDR3s. Across patients, naive, central memory and Treg TCRB repertoires exhibited apparently greater similarity than was observed across healthy donors. The influence of HLA type on TCRB rearrangement stayed undetermined.

The TCR was taken from a young man with type 1 diabetes. V is TRBV1 and J is TRBJ1-5; TRBD1 reflects the table's D call only, with no check against the DNA. TRBV1 is a pseudogene segment. Sequencing was performed on naive CD4+ T cells from blood. The CDR3 sequence is CTSSCQFGQGNQPQHF.